One and the same sample provided the 26 T cell receptor beta chains below, sequenced in a study of blood T cell repertoires in COVID-19. Profiling relied on immunoSEQ multiplex PCR, and the TCRdb table lists in-frame clones only, not all of them. The data contain about 210,000 clones, 80% to 90% of them singletons. Material for sequencing was peripheral blood. These receptors were obtained from a man in his fifties or sixties with active or convalescent COVID-19.

The CDR3 coding sequence is TGTGCCACCAGTGATTTTGCGGGGGGAACGGCTAACTATGGCTACACCTTC. This translates into CATSDFAGGTANYGYTF. The rearrangement uses TRBV24-1 and TRBJ1-2; TRBD1 is a possible D gene (5 bases). The CDR3 contains 17 residues. Trimming left V 1 base short and J 0 bases short, with 14 bases between. Germline CDR1 and CDR2: KGHDR and SFDVKD.

The chain has TRBV7-9 and TRBJ1-2, with a tentative D call TRBD1 (6 bases). The ends were cut back, 4 bases at V and 4 bases at J, with 10 bases in the middle. Germline-derived CDR1 and CDR2 are SEHNR and FQNEAQ (reference sequence). The CDR3 is 13 residues long. The CDR3, as DNA: TGTGCCAGCAGCTCCGCACAGGGCTATGGCTACACCTTC. Translated, it gives CASSSAQGYGYTF.

This clone was counted a few times. The rearrangement links TRBV7-2 to TRBJ1-2; 9 bases align to TRBD1. With V trimmed by 5 bases and J by 2 bases, 3 bases remained unmatched. This CDR3 region has 14 residues. Per the germline V gene, CDR1 is SGHTA and CDR2 is FQGNSA. CDR3 amino acids: CASSRDRGNYGYTF. CDR3 nucleotide sequence: TGTGCCAGCAGCAGAGACAGGGGGAACTATGGCTACACCTTC. Based on the CDR3 plus reference TRBV7-2 and TRBJ1-2, the full variable domain is GAGVSQSPSNKVTEKGKDVELRCDPISGHTALYWYRQSLGQGLEFLIYFQGNSAPDKSGLPSDRFSAERTGGSVSTLTIQRTQQEDSAVYLCASSRDRGNYGYTFGSGTRLTVV.

The chain recombines TRBV30 with TRBJ2-7, with 9 bases matching TRBD1. The V segment lost 8 bases and the J segment 4 bases; nucleotides outside the gene matches: 12. CDR3 length equals 14 residues. The germline gives CDR1 GTSNPN, CDR2 SVGIG (reference sequence). The CDR3 DNA reads TGTGCCAGTACAGGGGGCAAATTGCTGTACGAGCAGTACTTC. It codes for CASTGGKLLYEQYF.

This clone appeared a single time. The rearrangement joins TRBV7-6 to TRBJ2-7, with 11 bases lining up with TRBD1. The CDR3 length is 15 residues. Trimming took 0 bases from V and 3 from J; bases not matched to a gene: 1. Looked up from germline, CDR1 is SGHVS and CDR2 is FNYEAQ. For the CDR3, the DNA is TGTGCCAGCAGCTTAGCGGACAGGGGGCTCTACGAGCAGTACTTC. Protein product: CASSLADRGLYEQYF. The full variable domain, rest sourced from reference TRBV7-6 and TRBJ2-7, is GAGVSQSPRYKVTKRGQDVALRCDPISGHVSLYWYRQALGQGPEFLTYFNYEAQQDKSGLPNDRFSAERPEGSISTLTIQRTEQRDSAMYRCASSLADRGLYEQYFGPGTRLTVT.

This clone came up a few times. An end of the junction does not agree with germline; a read error may underlie this. The chain employs TRBV7-7 and TRBJ2-7; 9 bases fit TRBD1. Germline-derived CDR1 and CDR2 are SSHAT and FNYEAQ (reference sequence). This CDR3 contains 14 residues. The CDR3 loop reads CASSLGTGLDEQYF. Here the CDR3 DNA reads TGTGCTAGCAGCTTAGGGACAGGGCTGGACGAGCAGTACTTC.

This clone occurred a few times. The V gene is TRBV13, the J gene TRBJ1-2; TRBD1 aligns across 12 bases. The ends lost 5 bases at V and 10 bases at J; junction bases unmatched: 17. The CDR3 extends over 17 amino acids. Germline V CDR1 and CDR2: PRHDT, FYEKMQ (reference sequence). The CDR3 coding sequence is TGTGCCAGCAGCCCATCCCGGGACAGGGGGCGCGGTGTAGCCTACACCTTC. It codes for CASSPSRDRGRGVAYTF.

This sequence joins TRBV7-9 and TRBJ1-2, with D hard to call. The V gene's germline CDR1 is SEHNR and CDR2 FQNEAQ (reference sequence). V dropped 8 bases and J dropped 7 bases, with 14 bases sitting between them. There are 12 residues in the CDR3. This CDR3 reads CASQTAEGGYTF. For the CDR3, the DNA is TGTGCCAGCCAGACGGCTGAGGGTGGCTACACCTTC.

V and J are TRBV10-3 and TRBJ2-5, with 7 bases matching TRBD2. This CDR3 contains 15 residues. Germline lookup yields CDR1 ENHRY and CDR2 SYGVKD. Losses at the gene ends were 10 bases for V and 5 bases for J; bases not matched to a gene: 16. The CDR3 loop is CATHGGRASGETQYF. CDR3 DNA: TGTGCCACCCATGGGGGGAGGGCCTCGGGTGAGACCCAGTACTTC.

This chain links TRBV28 with TRBJ2-5, with D possibly being TRBD1 (6 bases). The germline CDR1 and CDR2 sequences are MDHEN and SYDVKM. V lost 5 bases, J lost 4 bases, and 14 bases lay in between. The CDR3 is 14 amino acids. In nucleotides, the CDR3 is TGTGCCAGCAGTATTCAGGGGTTAAGAGAGACCCAGTACTTC. Translating gives CASSIQGLRETQYF.

In this sample, this clone turned up a few times. This chain connects TRBV5-4 to TRBJ2-7; no definite D call. CDR3 length equals 13 residues. Trimming stripped 2 bases from V and 5 bases from J, with 11 bases between. Germline values: CDR1 SGHNT, CDR2 YYREEE (reference sequence). CDR3 region: CASSLAYSDEQYF. CDR3 sequence (DNA): TGTGCCAGCAGCTTAGCCTACTCGGACGAGCAGTACTTC. The entire variable domain, with the rest obtained from reference TRBV5-4 and TRBJ2-7, is as follows: ETGVTQSPTHLIKTRGQQVTLRCSSQSGHNTVSWYQQALGQGPQFIFQYYREEENGRGNFPPRFSGLQFPNYSSELNVNALELDDSALYLCASSLAYSDEQYFGPGTRLTVT.

The CDR3 loop reads CASGRDRANQPQHF. The CDR3 DNA sequence: TGTGCCAGCGGTCGGGACAGGGCAAATCAGCCCCAGCATTTT. This rearrangement joins TRBV6-5 to TRBJ1-5, with 9 bases fitting TRBD1. In germline, CDR1 is MNHEY, CDR2 SVGAGI. The CDR3 is made up of 14 amino acids. Unmatched junction bases numbered 6, after V lost 8 bases and J lost 4 bases.

The chain carries TRBV19 and TRBJ1-2; D gene uncertain. V lost 2 bases, J lost 0 bases, and 16 bases lay in between. The CDR3 consists of 17 residues. The V gene's germline CDR1 is LNHDA and CDR2 SQIVND (reference sequence). The CDR3 loop reads CASSINGRTMANYGYTF. Written as DNA, the CDR3 is TGTGCCAGTAGTATAAATGGGAGGACTATGGCTAACTATGGCTACACCTTC.

This clone was seen more than once but under ten times. V and J are TRBV9 and TRBJ1-2; D is possibly TRBD1 (6 bases). V gave up 4 bases and J gave up 6 bases, with 19 bases separating them. The germline V gene encodes CDR1 SGDLS and CDR2 YYNGEE. The CDR3 has 15 amino acids. The CDR3 protein is CASSPTQQGWDGYTF. The CDR3 DNA is TGTGCCAGCAGCCCCACTCAACAGGGATGGGATGGCTACACCTTC. Using reference TRBV9 and TRBJ1-2 for the parts outside the CDR3, the full variable domain is DSGVTQTPKHLITATGQRVTLRCSPRSGDLSVYWYQQSLDQGLQFLIQYYNGEERAKGNILERFSAQQFPDLHSELNLSSLELGDSALYFCASSPTQQGWDGYTFGSGTRLTVV.

The chain links TRBV4-1 to TRBJ1-2; D is possibly TRBD1 (6 bases). The CDR3 is 17 amino acids. Per germline, CDR1 MGHRA and CDR2 YSYEKL. V gave up 0 bases and J gave up 1 base, with 15 bases separating them. The CDR3 DNA is TGCGCCAGCAGCCAAGATTTCTCGGACAGTTTTAACTATGGCTACACCTTC. Translation: CASSQDFSDSFNYGYTF.

This clone has a single count. The rearrangement links TRBV6-2 or TRBV6-3 to TRBJ1-3; unclear D gene. Germline values: CDR1 MNHEY, CDR2 SVGEGT. The CDR3 has 15 amino acids. V lost 2 bases and J lost 1, with 9 bases in between. CDR3 sequence: CASSYPKTSGNTIYF. The CDR3 DNA reads TGTGCCAGCAGTTACCCGAAAACTTCTGGAAACACCATATATTTT.

The V call is TRBV19, the J call TRBJ1-5; unclear D gene. V was pared by 4 bases and J by 4 bases, with 5 bases between. Germline loops: CDR1 LNHDA, CDR2 SQIVND (reference sequence). The CDR3 covers 12 residues. The CDR3 nucleotides read TGTGCCAGTAGTAACTCGAATCAGCCCCAGCATTTT. It translates to CASSNSNQPQHF.

This clone was detected only a few times. This chain connects TRBV10-2 to TRBJ1-2; the D gene is possibly TRBD1 (6 bases). V was clipped by 7 bases and J by 4 bases, with 13 bases between them. CDR3 size: 13 residues. CDR1 and CDR2 from the germline V gene are WSHSY and SAAADI. The CDR3 DNA reads as TGCGCCAGCATGTCCGACAGGAGCTATGGCTACACCTTC. Encoded protein: CASMSDRSYGYTF.

The chain is built from TRBV7-6 and TRBJ2-3; D is uncertain. Germline assignment: CDR1 SGHVS and CDR2 FNYEAQ. With 0 bases removed from V and 7 bases from J, the gap between germline ends came to 20 bases. There are 17 residues in the CDR3. The CDR3 bases are TGTGCCAGCAGCTTAGCGGTTGATCTACTCGTAGATTATACGCAGTATTTT. Protein: CASSLAVDLLVDYTQYF.

The chain recombines TRBV24-1 with TRBJ2-1; D might be TRBD1 (6 bases). Germline V CDR1 and CDR2: KGHDR, SFDVKD. The CDR3 loop spans 14 amino acids. The V end was cut by 9 bases, the J end by 6 bases, with 17 bases between. Here the CDR3 DNA reads TGTGCCACCGGGGACACCAGAGTGGCCAATGAGCAGTTCTTC. This translates into CATGDTRVANEQFF.

V and J are TRBV7-9 and TRBJ2-1; 8 bases are shared with TRBD1. Trimming took 4 bases from V and 4 from J; bases not matched to a gene: 9. The germline CDR1 and CDR2 sequences are SEHNR and FQNEAQ (reference sequence). The CDR3 length is 16 residues. In DNA form, the CDR3 reads TGTGCCAGCAGCTCTCGGACAGGGATAACGTACAATGAGCAGTTCTTC. It translates to CASSSRTGITYNEQFF.

The chain combines TRBV21-1 with TRBJ2-3; the table's D call of TRBD2 was not tested on the DNA. TRBV21-1 is shown as a pseudogene. The CDR3 is 15 amino acids. The chain's CDR3 is CASSTHGRRTDTQYF. CDR3 nucleotides: TGTGCCAGCAGCACTCACGGGAGGCGAACAGATACGCAGTATTTT.

This clone occurred once. The chain couples TRBV13 to TRBJ2-1; D perhaps matches TRBD2 (5 bases). This CDR3 spans 16 amino acids. The V gene's germline CDR1 is PRHDT and CDR2 FYEKMQ (reference sequence). V lost 2 bases and J lost 0, with 11 bases in between. CDR3: CASSLYRDISYNEQFF. DNA of the CDR3: TGTGCCAGCAGCTTATATCGGGATATCTCCTACAATGAGCAGTTCTTC.

The genes are TRBV19 and TRBJ1-1; 9 nucleotides line up with TRBD1. The ends lost 8 bases at V and 8 bases at J; junction bases unmatched: 15. Germline V gene data show CDR1 as LNHDA and CDR2 as SQIVND (reference sequence). The CDR3 covers 15 residues. This CDR3 is CASCTGTGFCREAFF. CDR3 in DNA: TGTGCCAGTTGTACCGGGACAGGGTTTTGTAGGGAAGCTTTCTTT.

This chain uses TRBV5-1 with TRBJ1-4; a weak D match, TRBD1 (5 bases). V gave up 2 bases and J gave up 6 bases, with 11 bases separating them. The CDR3 consists of 14 residues. Germline values: CDR1 SGHRS, CDR2 YFSETQ. The DNA for the CDR3 is TGCGCCAGCAGCTTAGAGTGGGGGGATGAAAAACTGTTTTTT. Encoded protein: CASSLEWGDEKLFF. Full variable domain (outside the CDR3, taken from reference TRBV5-1 and TRBJ1-4): KAGVTQTPRYLIKTRGQQVTLSCSPISGHRSVSWYQQTPGQGLQFLFEYFSETQRNKGNFPGRFSGRQFSNSRSEMNVSTLELGDSALYLCASSLEWGDEKLFFGSGTQLSVL.

This chain uses TRBV2 with TRBJ1-5, with a tentative D call TRBD1 (5 bases). The CDR3 is 13 amino acids. Between the trimmed V and J ends, which lost 8 bases and 6 bases, there was a span of 14 bases. Per the germline V gene, CDR1 is SNHLY and CDR2 is FYNNEI. The DNA of the CDR3 is TGTGCCAGCGGGGGGGAGGCAGGTCAGCCCCAGCATTTT. It is translated as CASGGEAGQPQHF.